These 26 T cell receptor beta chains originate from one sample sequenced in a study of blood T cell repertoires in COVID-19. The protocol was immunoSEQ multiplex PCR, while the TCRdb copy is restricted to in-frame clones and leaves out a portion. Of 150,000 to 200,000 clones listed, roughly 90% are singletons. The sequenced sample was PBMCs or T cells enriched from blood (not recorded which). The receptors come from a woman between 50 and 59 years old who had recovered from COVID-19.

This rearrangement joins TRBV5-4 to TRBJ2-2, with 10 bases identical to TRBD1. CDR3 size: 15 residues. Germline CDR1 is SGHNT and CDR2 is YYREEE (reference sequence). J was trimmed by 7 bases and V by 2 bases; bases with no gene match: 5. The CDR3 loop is CASSLGTGVDGELFF. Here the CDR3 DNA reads TGTGCCAGCAGCTTAGGGACAGGGGTGGACGGGGAGCTGTTTTTT.

The CDR3: CASSLQLDRESGPLFQETQYF. CDR3 nucleotides: TGTGCCAGCAGTTTACAACTGGACAGAGAGTCAGGGCCCCTCTTCCAAGAGACCCAGTACTTC. The chain couples TRBV13 to TRBJ2-5; tentative D call: TRBD1 (6 bases). The CDR3 runs to 21 residues. Germline V gene sequence: CDR1 PRHDT, CDR2 FYEKMQ (reference sequence). V lost 6 bases, J lost 1 base, and 33 bases lay in between.

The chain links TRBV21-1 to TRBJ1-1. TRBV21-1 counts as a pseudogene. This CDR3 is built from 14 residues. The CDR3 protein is CASSKELYNTEAFF. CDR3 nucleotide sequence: TGTGCCAGCAGCAAAGAGCTGTATAACACTGAAGCTTTCTTT.

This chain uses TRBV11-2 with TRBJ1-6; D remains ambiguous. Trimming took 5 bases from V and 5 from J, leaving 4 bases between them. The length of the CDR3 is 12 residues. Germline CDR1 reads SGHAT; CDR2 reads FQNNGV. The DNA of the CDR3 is TGTGCCAGCAGCATCGATAATTCACCCCTCCACTTT. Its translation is CASSIDNSPLHF.

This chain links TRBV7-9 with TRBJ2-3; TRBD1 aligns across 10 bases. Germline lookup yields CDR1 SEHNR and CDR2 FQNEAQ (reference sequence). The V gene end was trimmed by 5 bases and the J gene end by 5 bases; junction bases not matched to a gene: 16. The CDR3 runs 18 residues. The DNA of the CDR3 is TGTGCCAGCAGCCCCGGACAGGGGGGCACGGGGGGGCTAGATACGCAGTATTTT. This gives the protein CASSPGQGGTGGLDTQYF.

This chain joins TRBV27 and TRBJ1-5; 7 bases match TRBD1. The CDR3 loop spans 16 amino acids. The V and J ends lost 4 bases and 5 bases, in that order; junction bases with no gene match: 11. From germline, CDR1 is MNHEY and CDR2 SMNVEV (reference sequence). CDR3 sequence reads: CASSSTGERGYQPQHF. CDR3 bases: TGTGCCAGCAGTTCAACAGGGGAAAGGGGGTATCAGCCCCAGCATTTT.

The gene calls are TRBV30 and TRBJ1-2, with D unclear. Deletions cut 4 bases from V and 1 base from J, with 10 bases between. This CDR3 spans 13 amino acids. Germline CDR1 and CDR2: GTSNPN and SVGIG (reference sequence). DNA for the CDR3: TGTGCCTGGAATGTAGAACTTAACTATGGCTACACCTTC. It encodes CAWNVELNYGYTF.

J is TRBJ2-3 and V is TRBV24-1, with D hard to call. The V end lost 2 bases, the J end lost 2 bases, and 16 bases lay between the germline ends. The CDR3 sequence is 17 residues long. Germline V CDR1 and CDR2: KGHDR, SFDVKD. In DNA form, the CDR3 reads TGTGCCACCAGTGATTCATACTCGCGGCGTACCACAGATACGCAGTATTTT. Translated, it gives CATSDSYSRRTTDTQYF.

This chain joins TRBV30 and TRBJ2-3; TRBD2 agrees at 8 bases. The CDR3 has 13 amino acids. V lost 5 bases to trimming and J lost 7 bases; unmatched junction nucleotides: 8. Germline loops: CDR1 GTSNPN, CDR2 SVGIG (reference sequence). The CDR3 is CAWGFAGGNTQYF. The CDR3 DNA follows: TGTGCCTGGGGATTCGCGGGGGGAAATACGCAGTATTTT.

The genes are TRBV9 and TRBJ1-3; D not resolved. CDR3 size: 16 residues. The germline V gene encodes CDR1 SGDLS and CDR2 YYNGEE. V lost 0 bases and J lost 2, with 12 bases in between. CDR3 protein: CASSVGGRAAGNTIYF. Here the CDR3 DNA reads TGTGCCAGCAGCGTAGGTGGGCGGGCGGCTGGAAACACCATATATTTT. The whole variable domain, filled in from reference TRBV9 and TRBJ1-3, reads DSGVTQTPKHLITATGQRVTLRCSPRSGDLSVYWYQQSLDQGLQFLIQYYNGEERAKGNILERFSAQQFPDLHSELNLSSLELGDSALYFCASSVGGRAAGNTIYFGEGSWLTVV.

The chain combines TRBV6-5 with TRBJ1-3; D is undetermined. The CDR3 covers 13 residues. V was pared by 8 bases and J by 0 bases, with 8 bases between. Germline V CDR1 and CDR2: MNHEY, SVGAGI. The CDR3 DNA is TGTGCCAGCCCCGGGAGCTCTGGAAACACCATATATTTT. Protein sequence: CASPGSSGNTIYF.

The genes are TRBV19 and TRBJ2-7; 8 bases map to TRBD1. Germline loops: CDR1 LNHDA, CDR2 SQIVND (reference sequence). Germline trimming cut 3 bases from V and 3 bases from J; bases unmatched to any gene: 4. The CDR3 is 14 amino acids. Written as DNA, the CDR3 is TGTGCCAGTAGTATCGGAGGGACAGGCTACGAGCAGTACTTC. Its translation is CASSIGGTGYEQYF.

The CDR3: CASLGGREQYF. The CDR3, as DNA: TGTGCCAGCCTCGGAGGCAGAGAGCAGTACTTC. The rearrangement links TRBV5-5 to TRBJ2-7; tentative D call: TRBD2 (5 bases). The ends were cut back, 7 bases at V and 7 bases at J, with 12 bases in the middle. Germline values: CDR1 SGHKS, CDR2 YYEKEE (reference sequence). The CDR3 is 11 amino acids. Full variable domain (rest looked up from reference TRBV5-5 and TRBJ2-7): DAGVTQSPTHLIKTRGQQVTLRCSPISGHKSVSWYQQVLGQGPQFIFQYYEKEERGRGNFPDRFSARQFPNYSSELNVNALLLGDSALYLCASLGGREQYFGPGTRLTVT.

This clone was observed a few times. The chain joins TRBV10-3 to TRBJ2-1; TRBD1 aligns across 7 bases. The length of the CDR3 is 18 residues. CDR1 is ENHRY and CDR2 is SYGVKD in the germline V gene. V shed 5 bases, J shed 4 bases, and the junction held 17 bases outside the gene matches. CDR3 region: CAISSRDDRERGYNEQFF. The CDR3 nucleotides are TGTGCCATCAGTAGTCGGGACGACAGGGAAAGGGGGTACAATGAGCAGTTCTTC.

CDR3 bases: TGTGCCAGCAGTCTAGCCAAAAACATTCAGTACTTC. This gives the protein CASSLAKNIQYF. This chain links TRBV6-2 or TRBV6-3 with TRBJ2-4; D is undetermined. CDR1 is MNHEY and CDR2 is SVGEGT in the germline V gene. The CDR3 is made up of 12 amino acids. Between the trimmed V and J ends, which lost 5 bases and 0 bases, there was a span of 2 bases.

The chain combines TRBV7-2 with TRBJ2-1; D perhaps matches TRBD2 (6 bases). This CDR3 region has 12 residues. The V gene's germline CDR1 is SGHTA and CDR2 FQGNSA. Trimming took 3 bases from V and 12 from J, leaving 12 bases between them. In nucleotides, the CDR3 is TGTGCCAGCAGCTTTCAATTGGGGGGGCAGTTCTTC. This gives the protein CASSFQLGGQFF. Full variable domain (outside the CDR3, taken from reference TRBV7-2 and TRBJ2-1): GAGVSQSPSNKVTEKGKDVELRCDPISGHTALYWYRQSLGQGLEFLIYFQGNSAPDKSGLPSDRFSAERTGGSVSTLTIQRTQQEDSAVYLCASSFQLGGQFFGPGTRLTVL.

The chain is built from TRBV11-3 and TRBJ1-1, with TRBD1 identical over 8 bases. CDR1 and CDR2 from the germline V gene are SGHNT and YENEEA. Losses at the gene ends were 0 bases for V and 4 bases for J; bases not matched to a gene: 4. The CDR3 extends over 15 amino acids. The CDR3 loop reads CASSLETGASTEAFF. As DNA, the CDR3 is TGTGCCAGCAGCTTAGAGACAGGGGCATCCACTGAAGCTTTCTTT.

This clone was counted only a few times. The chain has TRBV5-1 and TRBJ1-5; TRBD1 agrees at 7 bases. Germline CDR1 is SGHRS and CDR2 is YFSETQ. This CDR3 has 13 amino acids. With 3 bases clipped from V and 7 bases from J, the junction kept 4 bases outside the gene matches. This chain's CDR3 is CASSSAQGQPQHF. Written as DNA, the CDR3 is TGCGCCAGCAGCTCCGCACAGGGGCAGCCCCAGCATTTT.

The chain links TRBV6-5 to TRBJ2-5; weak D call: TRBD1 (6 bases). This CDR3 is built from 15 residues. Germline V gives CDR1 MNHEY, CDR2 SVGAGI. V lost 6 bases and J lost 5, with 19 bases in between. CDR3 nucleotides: TGTGCCAGCAGCCACTTTGGGACACAGGAGGAGACCCAGTACTTC. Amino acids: CASSHFGTQEETQYF.

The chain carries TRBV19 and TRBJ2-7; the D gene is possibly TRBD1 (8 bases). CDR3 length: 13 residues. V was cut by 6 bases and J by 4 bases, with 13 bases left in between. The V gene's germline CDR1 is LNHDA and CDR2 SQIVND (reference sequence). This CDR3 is CASSGQGGYEQYF. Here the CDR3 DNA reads TGTGCCAGTAGCGGACAGGGAGGGTACGAGCAGTACTTC.

The CDR3 region has the DNA TGTGCCAGCAGTTTAGTCGGTGGTTCACCCCTCCACTTT. Its protein product is CASSLVGGSPLHF. V usage is TRBV12-3 or TRBV12-4 and J usage is TRBJ1-6; no clear D. The V and J ends lost 1 base and 9 bases respectively, with 7 bases between them. The CDR3 is 13 residues long.

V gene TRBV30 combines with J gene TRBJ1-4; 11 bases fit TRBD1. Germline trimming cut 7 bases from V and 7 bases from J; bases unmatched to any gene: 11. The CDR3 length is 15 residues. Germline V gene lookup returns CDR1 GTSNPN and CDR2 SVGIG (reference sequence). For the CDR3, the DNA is TGTGCCTCGCGGCCCGGCGGGACAGGGGGTGAAAAACTGTTTTTT. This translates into CASRPGGTGGEKLFF.

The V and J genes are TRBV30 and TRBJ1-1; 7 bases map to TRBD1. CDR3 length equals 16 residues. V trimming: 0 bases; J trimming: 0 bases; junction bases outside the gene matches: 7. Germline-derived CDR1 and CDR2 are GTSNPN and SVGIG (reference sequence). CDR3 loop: CAWSVQGLGMNTEAFF. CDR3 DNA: TGTGCCTGGAGTGTACAGGGGTTGGGGATGAACACTGAAGCTTTCTTT.

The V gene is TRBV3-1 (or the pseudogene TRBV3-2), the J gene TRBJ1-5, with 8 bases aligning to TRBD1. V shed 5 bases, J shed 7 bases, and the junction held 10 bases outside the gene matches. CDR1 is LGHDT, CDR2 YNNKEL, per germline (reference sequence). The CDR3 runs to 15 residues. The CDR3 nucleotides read TGTGCCAGCAGCTCCGGGACAGGTAATAGGCAGCCCCAGCATTTT. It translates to CASSSGTGNRQPQHF.

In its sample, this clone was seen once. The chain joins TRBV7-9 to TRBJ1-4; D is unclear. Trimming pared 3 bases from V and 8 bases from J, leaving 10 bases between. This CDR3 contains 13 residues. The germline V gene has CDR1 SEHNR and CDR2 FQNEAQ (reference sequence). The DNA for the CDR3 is TGTGCCAGCAGCTTTGGGGAGAGGGAAAAACTGTTTTTT. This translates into CASSFGEREKLFF.

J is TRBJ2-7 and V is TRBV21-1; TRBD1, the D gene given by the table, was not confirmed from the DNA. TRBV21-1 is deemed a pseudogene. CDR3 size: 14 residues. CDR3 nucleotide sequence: TGTGCCAGCAGCCCACAGGGGGAGTCCTACGAGCAGTACTTC. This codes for CASSPQGESYEQYF.